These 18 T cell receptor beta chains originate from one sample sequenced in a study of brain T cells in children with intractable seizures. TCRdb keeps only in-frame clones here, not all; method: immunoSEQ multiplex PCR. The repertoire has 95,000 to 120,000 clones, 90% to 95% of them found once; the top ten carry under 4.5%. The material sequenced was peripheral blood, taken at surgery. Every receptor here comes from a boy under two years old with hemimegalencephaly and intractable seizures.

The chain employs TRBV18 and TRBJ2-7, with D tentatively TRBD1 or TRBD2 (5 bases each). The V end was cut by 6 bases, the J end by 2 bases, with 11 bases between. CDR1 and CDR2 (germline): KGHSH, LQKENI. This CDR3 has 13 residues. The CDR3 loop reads CASSLGRAYEQYF. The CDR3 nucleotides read TGTGCCAGCTCCCTGGGACGGGCCTACGAGCAGTACTTC.

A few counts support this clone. CDR3 sequence reads: CASSQIPRRNTEAFF. DNA for the CDR3: TGTGCCAGCAGTCAGATCCCTAGGAGGAACACTGAAGCTTTCTTT. The chain uses TRBV6-5 and TRBJ1-1; the D is unclear. V was shortened by 5 bases and J by 1 base, with 14 bases between the two germline ends. CDR1 is MNHEY, CDR2 SVGAGI, per germline. This CDR3 spans 15 amino acids.

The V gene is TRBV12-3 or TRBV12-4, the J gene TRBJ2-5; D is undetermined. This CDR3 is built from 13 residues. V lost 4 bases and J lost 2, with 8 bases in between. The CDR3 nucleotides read TGTGCCAGCAGTTATAGGATTCAAGAGACCCAGTACTTC. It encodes CASSYRIQETQYF.

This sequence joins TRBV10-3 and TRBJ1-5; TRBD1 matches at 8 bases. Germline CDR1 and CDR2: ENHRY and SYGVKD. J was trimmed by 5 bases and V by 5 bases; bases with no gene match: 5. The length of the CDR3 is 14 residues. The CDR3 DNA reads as TGTGCCATCAGTCGTCAGGGGGCAGATCAGCCCCAGCATTTT. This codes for CAISRQGADQPQHF.

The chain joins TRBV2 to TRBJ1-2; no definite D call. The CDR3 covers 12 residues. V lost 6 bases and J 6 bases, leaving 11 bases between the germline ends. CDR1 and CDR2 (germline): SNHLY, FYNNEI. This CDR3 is CASRTGADGYTF. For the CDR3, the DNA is TGTGCCAGCAGGACGGGTGCAGATGGCTACACCTTC.

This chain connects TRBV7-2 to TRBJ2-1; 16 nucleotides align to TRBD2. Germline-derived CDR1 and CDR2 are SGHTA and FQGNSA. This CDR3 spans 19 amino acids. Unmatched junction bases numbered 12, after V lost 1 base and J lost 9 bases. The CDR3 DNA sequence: TGTGCCAGCAGCTTAGGTGGGACTAGCGGGAGGGCCGGATCACGTGAGCAGTTCTTC. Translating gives CASSLGGTSGRAGSREQFF.

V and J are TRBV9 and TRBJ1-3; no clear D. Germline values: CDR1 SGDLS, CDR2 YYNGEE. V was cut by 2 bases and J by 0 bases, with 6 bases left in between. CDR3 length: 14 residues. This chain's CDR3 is CASSVADSGNTIYF. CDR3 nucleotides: TGTGCCAGCAGCGTGGCCGACTCTGGAAACACCATATATTTT.

The CDR3 here is CASSQRNEQFF. The CDR3 nucleotides are TGTGCCAGCAGCCAACGGAACGAGCAGTTCTTC. The rearrangement joins TRBV7-9 to TRBJ2-1; D unresolved. From germline, CDR1 is SEHNR and CDR2 FQNEAQ (reference sequence). V was cut by 5 bases and J by 10 bases, with 9 bases left in between. This CDR3 region has 11 residues.

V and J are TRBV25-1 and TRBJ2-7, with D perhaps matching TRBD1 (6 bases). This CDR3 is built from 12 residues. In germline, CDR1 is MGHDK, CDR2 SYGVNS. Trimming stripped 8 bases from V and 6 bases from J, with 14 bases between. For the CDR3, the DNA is TGTGCCAGCGGGACATGGGGCTTCGAGCAGTACTTC. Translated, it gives CASGTWGFEQYF.

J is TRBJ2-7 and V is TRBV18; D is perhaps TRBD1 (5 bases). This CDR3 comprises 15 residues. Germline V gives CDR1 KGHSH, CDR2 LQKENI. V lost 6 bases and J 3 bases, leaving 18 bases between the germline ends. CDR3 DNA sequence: TGTGCCAGCTCGTGGCAGGGTAACCGGATCTACGAGCAGTACTTC. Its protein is CASSWQGNRIYEQYF.

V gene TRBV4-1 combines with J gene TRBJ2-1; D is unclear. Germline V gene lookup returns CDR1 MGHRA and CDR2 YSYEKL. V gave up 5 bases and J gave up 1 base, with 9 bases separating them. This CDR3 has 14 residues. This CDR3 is CASSKVGSYNEQFF. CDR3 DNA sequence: TGCGCCAGCAGCAAAGTGGGGTCCTACAATGAGCAGTTCTTC.

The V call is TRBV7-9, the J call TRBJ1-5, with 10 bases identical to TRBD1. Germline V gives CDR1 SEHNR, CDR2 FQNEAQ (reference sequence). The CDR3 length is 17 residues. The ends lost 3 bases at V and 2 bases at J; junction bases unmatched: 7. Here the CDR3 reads CASSFTAGTGGNQPQHF. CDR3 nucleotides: TGTGCCAGCAGCTTCACCGCCGGGACAGGGGGCAATCAGCCCCAGCATTTT.

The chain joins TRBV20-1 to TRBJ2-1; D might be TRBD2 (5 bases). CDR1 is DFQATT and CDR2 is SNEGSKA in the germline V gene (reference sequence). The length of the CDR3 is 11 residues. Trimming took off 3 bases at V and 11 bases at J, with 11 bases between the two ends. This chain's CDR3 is CSARREPQQFF. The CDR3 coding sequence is TGCAGTGCTAGGAGGGAACCCCAGCAGTTCTTC.

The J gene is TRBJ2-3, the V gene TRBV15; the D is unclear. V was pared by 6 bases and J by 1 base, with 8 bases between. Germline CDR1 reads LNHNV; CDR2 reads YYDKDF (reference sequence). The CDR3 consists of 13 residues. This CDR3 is CATSGGGTDTQYF. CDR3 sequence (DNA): TGTGCCACCAGTGGTGGGGGCACAGATACGCAGTATTTT.

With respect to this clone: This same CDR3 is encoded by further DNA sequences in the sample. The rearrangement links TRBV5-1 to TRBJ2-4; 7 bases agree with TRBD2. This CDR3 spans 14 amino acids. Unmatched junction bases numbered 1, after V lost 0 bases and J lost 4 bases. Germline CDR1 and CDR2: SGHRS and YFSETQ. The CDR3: CASSLGLAKNIQYF. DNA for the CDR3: TGCGCCAGCAGCTTGGGACTAGCTAAAAACATTCAGTACTTC. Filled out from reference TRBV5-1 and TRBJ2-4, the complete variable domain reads KAGVTQTPRYLIKTRGQQVTLSCSPISGHRSVSWYQQTPGQGLQFLFEYFSETQRNKGNFPGRFSGRQFSNSRSEMNVSTLELGDSALYLCASSLGLAKNIQYFGAGTRLSVL.

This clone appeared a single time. CDR3 sequence reads: CASSTLGNTIYF. The CDR3 DNA reads as TGTGCCAGCAGCACCCTTGGAAACACCATATATTTT. This chain links TRBV5-4 with TRBJ1-3; D call uncertain. The CDR3 spans 12 residues. The germline V and J ends were trimmed by 4 bases and 3 bases, with 5 bases remaining between them. CDR1 SGHNT and CDR2 YYREEE come from the germline V gene (reference sequence).

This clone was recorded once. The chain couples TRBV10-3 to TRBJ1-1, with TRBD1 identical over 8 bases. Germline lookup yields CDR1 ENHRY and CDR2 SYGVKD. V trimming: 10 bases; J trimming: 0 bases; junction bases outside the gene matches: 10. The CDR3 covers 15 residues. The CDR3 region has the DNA TGTGCCAGCAGGGGGCGAGGGATGGTGAACACTGAAGCTTTCTTT. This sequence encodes CASRGRGMVNTEAFF.

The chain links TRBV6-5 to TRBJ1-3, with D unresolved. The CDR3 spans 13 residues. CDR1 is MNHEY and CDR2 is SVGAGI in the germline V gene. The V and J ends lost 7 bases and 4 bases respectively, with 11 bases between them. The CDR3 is CASTSGLGNTIYF. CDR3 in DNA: TGTGCCAGCACCTCTGGGTTAGGAAACACCATATATTTT.